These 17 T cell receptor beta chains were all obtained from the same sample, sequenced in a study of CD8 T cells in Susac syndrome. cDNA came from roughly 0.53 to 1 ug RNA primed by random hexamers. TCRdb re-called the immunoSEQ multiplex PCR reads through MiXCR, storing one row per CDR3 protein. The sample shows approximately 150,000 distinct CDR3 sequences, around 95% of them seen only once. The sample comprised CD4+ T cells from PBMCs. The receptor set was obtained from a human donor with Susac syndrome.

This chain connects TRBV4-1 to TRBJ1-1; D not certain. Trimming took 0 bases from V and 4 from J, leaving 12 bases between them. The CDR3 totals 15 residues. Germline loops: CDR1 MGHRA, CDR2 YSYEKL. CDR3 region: CASSQEGRGVTEAFF. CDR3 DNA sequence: TGCGCCAGCAGCCAAGAGGGGAGAGGAGTCACTGAAGCTTTCTTT.

The CDR3 DNA is TGTGCCAGCAGCTTGGAGGGGCGCGGTGACTACACCTTC. Encoded protein: CASSLEGRGDYTF. The chain employs TRBV5-6 and TRBJ1-2; D possibly corresponds to TRBD1 (5 bases). The CDR3 extends over 13 amino acids. The V end was cut by 0 bases, the J end by 10 bases, with 13 bases between. The germline CDR1 and CDR2 sequences are SGHDT and YYEEEE.

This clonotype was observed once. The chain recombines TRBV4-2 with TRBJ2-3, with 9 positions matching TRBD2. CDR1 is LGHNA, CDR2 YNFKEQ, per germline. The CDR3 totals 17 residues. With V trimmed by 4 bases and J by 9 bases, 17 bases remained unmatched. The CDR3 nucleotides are TGTGCCAGCAGCCCCGGGAGAGCGGGAGGCCCTGAAGGGACGCAGTATTTT. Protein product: CASSPGRAGGPEGTQYF.

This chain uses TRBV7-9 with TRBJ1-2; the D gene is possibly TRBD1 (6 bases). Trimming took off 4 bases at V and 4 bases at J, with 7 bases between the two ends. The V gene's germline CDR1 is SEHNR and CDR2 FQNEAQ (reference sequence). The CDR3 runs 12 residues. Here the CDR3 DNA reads TGTGCCAGCAGCTCACAGGGCTATGGCTACACCTTC. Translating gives CASSSQGYGYTF.

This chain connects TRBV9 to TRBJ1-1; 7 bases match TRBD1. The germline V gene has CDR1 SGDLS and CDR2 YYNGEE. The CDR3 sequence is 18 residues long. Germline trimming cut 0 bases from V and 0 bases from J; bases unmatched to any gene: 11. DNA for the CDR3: TGTGCCAGCAGCGTAGGGGGAGACAGGGAGTTTATGAACACTGAAGCTTTCTTT. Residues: CASSVGGDREFMNTEAFF.

CDR3 coding DNA: TGCAGCGTAGGGGTAGCGGGGGCGTGGGATACGCAGTATTTT. It yields the protein CSVGVAGAWDTQYF. V and J are TRBV29-1 and TRBJ2-3, with 9 bases fitting TRBD2. Germline CDR1 SQVTM, CDR2 ANQGSEA. Losses at the gene ends were 6 bases for V and 6 bases for J; bases not matched to a gene: 10. The CDR3 has 14 residues.

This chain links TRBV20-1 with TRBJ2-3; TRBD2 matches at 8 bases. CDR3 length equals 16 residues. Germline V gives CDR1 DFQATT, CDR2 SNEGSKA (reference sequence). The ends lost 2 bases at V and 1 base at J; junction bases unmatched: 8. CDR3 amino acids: CSARYPQAGGTDTQYF. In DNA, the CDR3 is TGCAGTGCTAGATACCCCCAAGCGGGAGGCACAGATACGCAGTATTTT.

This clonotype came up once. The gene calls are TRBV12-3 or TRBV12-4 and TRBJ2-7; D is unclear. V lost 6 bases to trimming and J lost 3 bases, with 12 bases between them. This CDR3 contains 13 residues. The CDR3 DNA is TGTGCCAGCAGCACTACCACAAACTACGAGCAGTACTTC. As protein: CASSTTTNYEQYF.

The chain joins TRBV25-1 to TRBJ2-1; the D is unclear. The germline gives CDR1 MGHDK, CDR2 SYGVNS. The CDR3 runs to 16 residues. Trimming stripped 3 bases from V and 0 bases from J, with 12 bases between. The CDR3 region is CASSETAISSYNEQFF. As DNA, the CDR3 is TGTGCCAGCAGTGAGACCGCAATTAGCTCCTACAATGAGCAGTTCTTC.

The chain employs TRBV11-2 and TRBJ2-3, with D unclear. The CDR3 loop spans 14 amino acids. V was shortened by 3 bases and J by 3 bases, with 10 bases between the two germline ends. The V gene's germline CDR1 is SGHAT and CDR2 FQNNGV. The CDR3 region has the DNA TGTGCCAGCAGCTTCCTCCTGGGGACAGATACGCAGTATTTT. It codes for CASSFLLGTDTQYF.

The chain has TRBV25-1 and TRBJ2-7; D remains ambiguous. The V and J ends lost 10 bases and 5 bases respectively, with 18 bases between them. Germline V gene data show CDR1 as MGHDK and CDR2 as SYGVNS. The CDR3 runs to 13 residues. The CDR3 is CATRAPTGHEQYF. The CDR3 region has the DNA TGTGCCACCCGGGCCCCCACCGGTCACGAGCAGTACTTC.

CDR3 DNA sequence: TGTGCCAGCAAGCAATTCGGCTACACCTTC. This codes for CASKQFGYTF. The chain links TRBV28 to TRBJ1-2, with unresolved D. The length of the CDR3 is 10 residues. From germline, CDR1 is MDHEN and CDR2 SYDVKM. With 7 bases removed from V and 8 bases from J, the gap between germline ends came to 8 bases.

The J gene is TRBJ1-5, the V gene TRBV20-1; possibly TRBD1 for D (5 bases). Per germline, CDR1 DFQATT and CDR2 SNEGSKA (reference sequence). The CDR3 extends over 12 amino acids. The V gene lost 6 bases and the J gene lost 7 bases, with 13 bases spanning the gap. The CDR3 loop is CSATSGDQPQHF. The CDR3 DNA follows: TGCAGTGCCACATCGGGGGACCAGCCCCAGCATTTT.

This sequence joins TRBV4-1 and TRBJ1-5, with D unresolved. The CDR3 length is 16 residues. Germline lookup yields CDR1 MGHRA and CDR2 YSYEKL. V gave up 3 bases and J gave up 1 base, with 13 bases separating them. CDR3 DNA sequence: TGCGCCAGCAGCCACCCCGGGAGGGTGAGCAATCAGCCCCAGCATTTT. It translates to CASSHPGRVSNQPQHF.

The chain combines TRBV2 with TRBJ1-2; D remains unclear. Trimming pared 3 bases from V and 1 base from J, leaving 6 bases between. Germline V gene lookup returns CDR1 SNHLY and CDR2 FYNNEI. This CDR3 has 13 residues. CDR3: CASSDGSNYGYTF. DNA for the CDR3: TGTGCCAGCAGTGATGGGAGTAACTATGGCTACACCTTC. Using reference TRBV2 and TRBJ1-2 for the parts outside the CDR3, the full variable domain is EPEVTQTPSHQVTQMGQEVILRCVPISNHLYFYWYRQILGQKVEFLVSFYNNEISEKSEIFDDQFSVERPDGSNFTLKIRSTKLEDSAMYFCASSDGSNYGYTFGSGTRLTVV.

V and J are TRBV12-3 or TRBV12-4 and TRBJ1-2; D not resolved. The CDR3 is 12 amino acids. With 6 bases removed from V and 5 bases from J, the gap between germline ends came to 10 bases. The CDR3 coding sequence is TGTGCCAGCAGCCAAGGGCCTTATGGCTACACCTTC. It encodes CASSQGPYGYTF.

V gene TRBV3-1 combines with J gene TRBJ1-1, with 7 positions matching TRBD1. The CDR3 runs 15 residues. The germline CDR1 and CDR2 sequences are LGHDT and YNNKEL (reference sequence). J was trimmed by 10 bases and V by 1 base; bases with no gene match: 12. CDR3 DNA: TGTGCCAGCAGCCAAGGAGTACGGCCAGGGGGTGGAGCTTTCTTT. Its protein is CASSQGVRPGGGAFF.